These 5 T cell receptor beta chains were all obtained from the same sample, sequenced in a study of shared clonotypes between healthy human individuals. Clones were read by immunoSEQ multiplex PCR, and TCRdb kept only the in-frame ones, dropping some. The sample gives roughly 490,000 clones, approximately 80% of which show up once; about an eighth is in the top ten. The material sequenced was PBMCs. The source is a woman aged 35 to 49 in good health. Some clones in this sample may be carry-over from other donors' samples.

V is TRBV7-2 and J is TRBJ2-7; 9 bases align to TRBD2. Germline-derived CDR1 and CDR2 are SGHTA and FQGNSA. Trimming took 3 bases from V and 3 from J; bases not matched to a gene: 9. This CDR3 contains 16 residues. CDR3 sequence reads: CASSFLAGASLYEQYF. The DNA for the CDR3 is TGTGCCAGCAGCTTCTTAGCGGGAGCCAGCCTCTACGAGCAGTACTTC.

The chain employs TRBV5-1 and TRBJ2-1; 14 bases line up with TRBD2. Germline CDR1 reads SGHRS; CDR2 reads YFSETQ. V was clipped by 4 bases and J by 9 bases; unmatched bases: 6. The CDR3 consists of 15 residues. This CDR3 is CASSPGLAGVGEQFF. The CDR3 DNA is TGCGCCAGCAGCCCGGGACTAGCGGGAGTGGGTGAGCAGTTCTTC.

The chain has TRBV4-1 and TRBJ1-5; D perhaps matches TRBD1 (5 bases). Germline V gene lookup returns CDR1 MGHRA and CDR2 YSYEKL. CDR3 length: 14 residues. V lost 2 bases and J 4 bases, leaving 9 bases between the germline ends. The CDR3 here is CASSQPGTNQPQHF. The CDR3, as DNA: TGCGCCAGCAGCCAACCCGGGACGAATCAGCCCCAGCATTTT.

Remarks on this clone: It differs at one base from a far larger clone, so likely a read error. The chain joins TRBV10-3 to TRBJ2-3; 7 bases agree with TRBD1. Germline-derived CDR1 and CDR2 are ENHRY and SYGVKD. This CDR3 contains 13 residues. After removal of 5 bases from V and 2 bases from J, the junction contained 1 base not matched to a gene. The CDR3 DNA follows: TGTGCCATCAGTAAGGGGGCCACAGATACGCAGTATTTT. It translates to CAISKGATDTQYF.

This rearrangement joins TRBV5-6 to TRBJ2-1; D might be TRBD2 (6 bases). V shed 5 bases and J shed 6 bases, with 12 bases lying between them. CDR3 length: 13 residues. CDR1 and CDR2 (germline): SGHDT, YYEEEE. CDR3 in amino acids: CASRSAGGNEQFF. CDR3 in DNA: TGTGCCAGCAGGTCCGCCGGGGGCAATGAGCAGTTCTTC.